Below are 25 T cell receptor beta chains sequenced from a single sample in a study of regulatory T cells in long-lasting Graves disease (dated by TCRdb to the early 2020s). This specimen's time point label, per the study, means: persistent/refractory GD, antithyroid drugs over 5 years with positive TRAb. RNA was extracted from PBMCs in TRIzol for both TCR sequencing and RNA sequencing. The protocol used for the library was multiplex PCR. Sequenced on an Illumina HiSeq 4000. To build TCR beta libraries, CDR3 regions were amplified by Arm-PCR using iRepertoire HTBI primers. The raw public reads went through TCRdb reprocessing: fastp at Q25, MiXCR clone calling, in-frame beta chains kept. Rows matching on CDR3 protein sequence are summarized as one entry with the most common DNA and genes. The sample table contains under 500,000 distinct CDR3 sequences; only one count was recorded for 20% to 25% of them. The top ten constitute under 9% of the sample.

Here the sequenced sample was peripheral blood mononuclear cells (PBMCs), taken when the disease was refractory, from a patient treated with antithyroid drugs. These TCRs come from a female donor with Graves disease.

CDR3 loop: CASSPIGGAGNQPQHF. CDR3 nucleotides: TGTGCCAGCAGCCCTATAGGGGGGGCCGGGAATCAGCCCCAGCATTTT. J is TRBJ1-5 and V is TRBV12-3 or TRBV12-4; D is perhaps TRBD1 (6 bases). Trimming left V 6 bases short and J 4 bases short, with 19 bases between. The CDR3 is 16 residues long.

This clonotype was picked up many times. J is TRBJ2-7 and V is TRBV6-1, with D maybe TRBD1 (6 bases). The CDR3 sequence is 14 residues long. Germline V gene sequence: CDR1 MNHNS, CDR2 SASEGT. With 6 bases removed from V and 2 bases from J, the gap between germline ends came to 14 bases. The CDR3 here is CASRLGGTTYEQYF. For the CDR3, the DNA is TGTGCCAGCAGGCTAGGGGGTACAACCTACGAGCAGTACTTC.

This clonotype was detected many times. The chain carries TRBV27 and TRBJ1-6, with 11 bases that match TRBD1. Germline loops: CDR1 MNHEY, CDR2 SMNVEV (reference sequence). J was trimmed by 7 bases and V by 8 bases; bases with no gene match: 1. The CDR3 runs to 13 residues. The CDR3 loop is CASRDRGNSPLHF. The CDR3 DNA reads TGTGCCAGCCGGGACAGGGGGAATTCACCCCTCCACTTT.

This clonotype was seen a few times. The V gene is TRBV7-9, the J gene TRBJ2-1; tentative D call: TRBD2 (5 bases). The CDR3 length is 15 residues. The germline CDR1 and CDR2 sequences are SEHNR and FQNEAQ (reference sequence). Trimming shortened V by 4 bases and J by 4 bases, and 14 bases separated the two germline ends. The CDR3 sequence: CASSSHTDYYNEQFF. Written as DNA, the CDR3 is TGTGCCAGCAGCTCCCATACCGACTATTACAATGAGCAGTTCTTC.

In this sample, this clonotype turned up a few times. This chain uses TRBV3-1 with TRBJ2-7; tentative D call: TRBD1 (6 bases). Germline V gives CDR1 LGHDT, CDR2 YNNKEL (reference sequence). The CDR3 totals 13 residues. Trimming stripped 4 bases from V and 2 bases from J, with 9 bases between. CDR3 nucleotide sequence: TGTGCCAGCAGCCGGGACAACGCCTACGAGCAGTACTTC. Residues: CASSRDNAYEQYF.

Regarding this clonotype: A junction end diverges from the germline sequence, so it may reflect a read error. This chain joins TRBV7-3 and TRBJ1-1, with D hard to call. The CDR3 totals 13 residues. Germline CDR1 is SGHTA and CDR2 is FQGTGA. As DNA, the CDR3 is TGTGCCGGCAGCTTACAAGGTGGGACTGAAGCTTTCTTT. Encoded protein: CAGSLQGGTEAFF. Looking up the rest from reference TRBV7-3 and TRBJ1-1 gives the full variable domain: GAGVSQTPSNKVTEKGKYVELRCDPISGHTALYWYRQSLGQGPEFLIYFQGTGAADDSGLPNDRFFAVRPEGSVSTLKIQRTERGDSAVYLCAGSLQGGTEAFFGQGTRLTVV.

This clonotype was counted a few times. The chain couples TRBV7-3 to TRBJ2-3; D unresolved. The CDR3 runs 14 residues. The V gene lost 5 bases and the J gene lost 1 base, with 10 bases spanning the gap. Looked up from germline, CDR1 is SGHTA and CDR2 is FQGTGA. The CDR3 protein is CASSPLAGTDTQYF. CDR3 nucleotide sequence: TGTGCCAGCAGCCCCCTCGCCGGCACAGATACGCAGTATTTT.

This sequence joins TRBV12-3 or TRBV12-4 and TRBJ2-2, with 12 bases that match TRBD1. The J segment lost 7 bases and the V segment lost 3 bases, leaving 3 bases of the junction unmatched. The CDR3 is 15 residues long. The CDR3 coding sequence is TGTGCCAGCAGTTTGGGACAGGGGGCGAGCGGGGAGCTGTTTTTT. Translation: CASSLGQGASGELFF.

On this clonotype itself: One end of the junction is discordant with germline, which a read error may explain. The chain joins TRBV29-1 to TRBJ1-2; 8 bases are shared with TRBD1. Germline V gives CDR1 SQVTM, CDR2 ANQGSEA. This CDR3 is built from 11 residues. The CDR3 coding sequence is TGCAGCTCAGGGGGCGACTATGGCAACACCTTC. Protein product: CSSGGDYGNTF.

At least ten counts were recorded for this clonotype. This chain connects TRBV28 to TRBJ2-7; 11 bases are a match to TRBD1. Losses at the gene ends were 8 bases for V and 3 bases for J; bases not matched to a gene: 9. The CDR3 is 15 amino acids. Per germline, CDR1 MDHEN and CDR2 SYDVKM. DNA for the CDR3: TGTGCCAGCTCCCCCCCGGGACAGGGGGTCTACGAGCAGTACTTC. It translates to CASSPPGQGVYEQYF.

This clonotype came up a few times. Sequence at one end of the junction differs from germline and may be a read error. The CDR3, as DNA: TGTGCCAGCACCCAAGGGACAGGGGGATTTTCACCCCTCCACTTT. It translates to CASTQGTGGFSPLHF. The rearrangement joins TRBV4-2 to TRBJ1-6, with 11 bases aligning to TRBD1. Germline loops: CDR1 LGHNA, CDR2 YNFKEQ. This CDR3 has 15 residues.

This clonotype was detected ten times or more. The chain links TRBV28 to TRBJ1-5; D remains unclear. The CDR3 runs 15 residues. CDR1 and CDR2 from the germline V gene are MDHEN and SYDVKM. The V end was cut by 6 bases, the J end by 4 bases, with 16 bases between. The CDR3 sequence is CASSPAGLRNQPQHF. The CDR3 DNA sequence: TGTGCCAGCAGCCCAGCGGGGTTGAGAAATCAGCCCCAGCATTTT.

This clonotype was seen repeatedly, ten times or more. The chain uses TRBV6-1 and TRBJ1-1; D gene unclear. CDR1 and CDR2 from the germline V gene are MNHNS and SASEGT. The CDR3 is 13 residues long. V gave up 11 bases and J gave up 1 base, with 14 bases separating them. The CDR3 sequence: CAGSLVRNTEAFF. The CDR3 DNA is TGTGCCGGCTCTCTAGTGAGGAACACTGAAGCTTTCTTT.

This clonotype turned up a few times. V gene TRBV15 combines with J gene TRBJ2-5; maybe TRBD1 (5 bases). CDR3 length: 15 amino acids. Trimming took 7 bases from V and 5 from J, leaving 20 bases between them. Germline CDR1 reads LNHNV; CDR2 reads YYDKDF (reference sequence). CDR3 sequence: CATTKDTRLSETQYF. As DNA, the CDR3 is TGTGCCACCACAAAGGACACGCGGTTATCTGAGACCCAGTACTTC.

This clonotype has at least ten counts. The V call is TRBV10-3, the J call TRBJ2-7; D may be TRBD1 (6 bases). Per germline, CDR1 ENHRY and CDR2 SYGVKD. V gave up 5 bases and J gave up 4 bases, with 9 bases separating them. The CDR3 totals 12 residues. The DNA of the CDR3 is TGTGCCATCAGTCAGGGGTGGTACGAGCAGTACTTC. Its translation is CAISQGWYEQYF.

This clonotype appeared a few times. The rearrangement uses TRBV7-9 and TRBJ1-1; D not certain. Trimming removed 5 bases from V and 1 base from J, with 11 bases in between. CDR3 length: 14 residues. Looked up from germline, CDR1 is SEHNR and CDR2 is FQNEAQ (reference sequence). For the CDR3, the DNA is TGTGCCAGCAGCGCCTATTTGGGGAACACTGAAGCTTTCTTT. Translation gives CASSAYLGNTEAFF.

This clonotype was seen at least ten times. The gene calls are TRBV6-2 or TRBV6-3 and TRBJ1-5; no definite D call. The V end lost 2 bases, the J end lost 1 base, and 6 bases lay between the germline ends. The CDR3 has 14 residues. CDR1 is MNHEY, CDR2 SVGEGT, per germline. The CDR3 is CASSYPTSNQPQHF. The CDR3 nucleotides are TGTGCCAGCAGTTACCCGACCAGCAATCAGCCCCAGCATTTT.

This clonotype came up many times. The chain links TRBV3-1 to TRBJ1-4; D is uncertain. Germline loops: CDR1 LGHDT, CDR2 YNNKEL (reference sequence). This CDR3 contains 13 residues. V lost 3 bases and J 8 bases, leaving 10 bases between the germline ends. CDR3 sequence reads: CASSQVGNEKLFF. Written as DNA, the CDR3 is TGTGCCAGCAGCCAGGTGGGGAACGAAAAACTGTTTTTT.

The chain combines TRBV6-2 or TRBV6-3 with TRBJ2-7, with D possibly TRBD1 on 6 matching bases. There are 16 residues in the CDR3. Looked up from germline, CDR1 is MNHEY and CDR2 is SVGEGT. Trimming took 0 bases from V and 0 from J, leaving 12 bases between them. Here the CDR3 reads CASSYSDGTNSYEQYF. The DNA of the CDR3 is TGTGCCAGCAGTTACTCAGACGGGACAAACTCCTACGAGCAGTACTTC.

The chain joins TRBV11-2 to TRBJ1-2; D gene ambiguous. From germline, CDR1 is SGHAT and CDR2 FQNNGV. The CDR3 sequence is 13 residues long. Trimming took 7 bases from V and 6 from J, leaving 15 bases between them. CDR3: CASNLRVRDGYTF. The CDR3 DNA reads as TGTGCCAGCAACCTGCGCGTTAGAGATGGCTACACCTTC.

In this sample, this clonotype turned up many times. The chain recombines TRBV6-5 with TRBJ1-1; no reliable D call. Trimming left V 4 bases short and J 7 bases short, with 10 bases between. Germline V gene sequence: CDR1 MNHEY, CDR2 SVGAGI. The CDR3 covers 12 residues. Here the CDR3 DNA reads TGTGCCAGCAGTTCTGACACCGGTGAAGCTTTCTTT. It is translated as CASSSDTGEAFF.

This clonotype was counted at least ten times. The J gene is TRBJ2-7, the V gene TRBV12-3 or TRBV12-4; no firm D call. The CDR3 sequence is 12 residues long. V gave up 2 bases and J gave up 4 bases, with 6 bases separating them. CDR3 in DNA: TGTGCCAGCAGTTTACTTCAGTACGAGCAGTACTTC. Translation: CASSLLQYEQYF.

The chain recombines TRBV6-2 or TRBV6-3 with TRBJ2-5, with D perhaps TRBD2 (6 bases). Germline-derived CDR1 and CDR2 are MNHEY and SVGEGT. There are 17 residues in the CDR3. V lost 5 bases and J lost 5, with 24 bases in between. Written as DNA, the CDR3 is TGTGCCAGCAGTATAAGGCTAAGCGGGCGGGTTAAGGAGACCCAGTACTTC. Amino acid sequence: CASSIRLSGRVKETQYF.

This chain links TRBV4-1 with TRBJ2-5; 8 nucleotides align to TRBD1. This CDR3 comprises 15 residues. V shed 0 bases, J shed 7 bases, and the junction held 7 bases outside the gene matches. Germline values: CDR1 MGHRA, CDR2 YSYEKL. The CDR3, as DNA: TGCGCCAGCAGCCAAGATGGGACAGGTCCAGGGACCCAGTACTTC. This encodes CASSQDGTGPGTQYF.

This clonotype appeared a few times. This rearrangement joins TRBV20-1 to TRBJ2-6; TRBD1 aligns across 8 bases. Germline trimming cut 3 bases from V and 0 bases from J; bases unmatched to any gene: 16. The CDR3 contains 20 residues. The V gene's germline CDR1 is DFQATT and CDR2 SNEGSKA (reference sequence). CDR3 sequence: CSARGGPVGTGVSGANVLTF. CDR3 DNA sequence: TGCAGTGCTAGGGGTGGCCCGGTCGGGACAGGCGTCTCTGGGGCCAACGTCCTGACTTTC.